Described below is a single TCR beta chain sequence and its context. The antigen remains unidentified. The sample is drawn from a study of cytomegalovirus exposure and HLA in healthy donors. Study summary: Ancestry clustering placed about 86% of roughly 400 genotyped donors in the Caucasian-associated cluster. Study-level results: Some TCR beta chains (roughly 150 of them) were listed as cytomegalovirus-associated. More clonal expansion characterized HLA-associated TCR beta chains than equally common others in a later analysis.

60 Vbeta and 13 Jbeta primers were used in PCR. Per the study methods: Counted up in a later analysis, unique TCR beta chains came to some 75 million, with about 9.9 million shared. Sequenced by immunoSEQ multiplex PCR; TCRdb stores in-frame clones only, minus some. V and J calls plus clone size are reproduced from that table; the DNA served to infer D and trimming. The profile shows around 67,000 clones, 55% to 65% of them singletons. CDR3 length: 17 residues. V was pared by 0 bases and J by 4 bases, with 12 bases of the junction left unmatched. Per germline, CDR1 SNHLY and CDR2 FYNNEI. V gene TRBV2 combines with J gene TRBJ2-7; TRBD1 agrees at 7 bases. The sequencing input was PBMCs. This receptor was identified in a woman between 45 and 60 years old in good health and CMV-seronegative. The CDR3 DNA is TGTGCCAGCAGTGAAGCGCTCCCGGCAGGGGGTCTTTACGAGCAGTACTTC. It translates to CASSEALPAGGLYEQYF.